Following are 22 T cell receptor beta chains from one sample sequenced in a study of T-cell memory formation after mild COVID-19. Via MiXCR, TCRdb re-called the 5' RACE reads, giving one row per CDR3 protein. The sample records some 120,000 distinct CDR3 sequences, about 5.9% being singletons. Material: PBMCs or a T cell subset sorted from them (not recorded which). All receptors come from an adult woman who had mild COVID-19 (a few samples of this study predate the infection). Cell type and time point are not known.

This clonotype was observed at least ten times. The rearrangement uses TRBV12-3 or TRBV12-4 and TRBJ2-1; unclear D gene. This CDR3 comprises 12 residues. V lost 2 bases and J 7 bases, leaving 6 bases between the germline ends. CDR3: CASSLIGNEQFF. The CDR3 coding sequence is TGTGCCAGCAGTTTAATAGGGAATGAGCAGTTCTTC.

The chain joins TRBV28 to TRBJ2-7; 10 nucleotides match TRBD1. The CDR3 sequence is 14 residues long. The V segment lost 3 bases and the J segment 5 bases; nucleotides outside the gene matches: 4. Looked up from germline, CDR1 is MDHEN and CDR2 is SYDVKM. The CDR3 spells CASSFSGQGHEQYF. The CDR3 DNA follows: TGTGCCAGCAGTTTCTCGGGACAGGGGCACGAGCAGTACTTC.

This CDR3 reads CAWSVMTSVAYEQYF. DNA for the CDR3: TGTGCCTGGAGTGTAATGACTAGCGTGGCCTACGAGCAGTACTTC. V and J are TRBV30 and TRBJ2-7; 8 bases are shared with TRBD2. The CDR3 contains 15 residues. The V segment lost 0 bases and the J segment 2 bases; nucleotides outside the gene matches: 6. CDR1 GTSNPN and CDR2 SVGIG come from the germline V gene (reference sequence).

The V and J genes are TRBV2 and TRBJ2-5, with 9 bases that match TRBD1. The CDR3 is 15 amino acids. J was trimmed by 1 base and V by 5 bases; bases with no gene match: 5. Germline assignment: CDR1 SNHLY and CDR2 FYNNEI. The DNA of the CDR3 is TGTGCCAGCAGTTCCGGGACAGGGTCCCAAGAGACCCAGTACTTC. Encoded protein: CASSSGTGSQETQYF.

This clonotype occurred many times. The V call is TRBV12-3 or TRBV12-4, the J call TRBJ2-6; D might be TRBD1 or TRBD2, each matching 5 bases. V lost 5 bases and J 2 bases, leaving 19 bases between the germline ends. The CDR3 sequence is 18 residues long. The CDR3 spells CASSRPGRQVAGANVLTF. In nucleotides, the CDR3 is TGTGCCAGCAGTCGTCCGGGACGGCAAGTCGCTGGGGCCAACGTCCTGACTTTC.

This clonotype was seen ten or more times. The chain employs TRBV5-1 and TRBJ2-2; D perhaps matches TRBD1 (6 bases). The CDR3 runs to 16 residues. The V end was cut by 0 bases, the J end by 0 bases, with 9 bases between. Germline V gene data show CDR1 as SGHRS and CDR2 as YFSETQ. CDR3 residues: CASSLVPGANTGELFF. The CDR3 nucleotides are TGCGCCAGCAGCTTGGTACCAGGGGCGAACACCGGGGAGCTGTTTTTT. Using reference TRBV5-1 and TRBJ2-2 for the parts outside the CDR3, the full variable domain is KAGVTQTPRYLIKTRGQQVTLSCSPISGHRSVSWYQQTPGQGLQFLFEYFSETQRNKGNFPGRFSGRQFSNSRSEMNVSTLELGDSALYLCASSLVPGANTGELFFGEGSRLTVL.

In its sample, this clonotype was seen a few times. The V gene is TRBV20-1, the J gene TRBJ2-7; 12 bases align to TRBD1. Trimming removed 3 bases from V and 4 bases from J; junction bases left unmatched: 7. The V gene's germline CDR1 is DFQATT and CDR2 SNEGSKA (reference sequence). The CDR3 loop spans 15 amino acids. CDR3 in amino acids: CSASGGTGGSYEQYF. DNA for the CDR3: TGCAGTGCTAGCGGAGGGACAGGGGGCTCGTACGAGCAGTACTTC.

The chain carries TRBV7-9 and TRBJ1-1; D is unresolved. From germline, CDR1 is SEHNR and CDR2 FQNEAQ (reference sequence). V was cut by 7 bases and J by 1 base, with 10 bases left in between. The CDR3 extends over 13 amino acids. CDR3 region: CASTAVPNTEAFF. The CDR3 DNA follows: TGTGCCAGCACCGCCGTTCCGAACACTGAAGCTTTCTTT.

The genes are TRBV3-1 and TRBJ2-3; 11 positions agree with TRBD2. The germline CDR1 and CDR2 sequences are LGHDT and YNNKEL (reference sequence). The trim removed 4 bases at V and 0 bases at J, leaving 3 bases unmatched. CDR3 length: 16 residues. CDR3 nucleotide sequence: TGTGCCAGCAGCCCGACTAGCGGGACTAGCACAGATACGCAGTATTTT. This codes for CASSPTSGTSTDTQYF.

The table lists this clonotype with a few counts. J is TRBJ2-7 and V is TRBV6-1; D not resolved. CDR1 is MNHNS, CDR2 SASEGT, per germline. Trimming took off 6 bases at V and 0 bases at J, with 15 bases between the two ends. The CDR3 totals 15 residues. Here the CDR3 reads CASSGIGFYSYEQYF. The CDR3 coding sequence is TGTGCCAGCAGCGGTATAGGGTTTTACTCCTACGAGCAGTACTTC.

There are many counts of this clonotype. The chain joins TRBV10-3 to TRBJ2-7, with D possibly TRBD2 on 5 matching bases. Per germline, CDR1 ENHRY and CDR2 SYGVKD. Deletions cut 2 bases from V and 0 bases from J, with 8 bases between. The length of the CDR3 is 14 residues. CDR3 sequence reads: CAISERLASYEQYF. CDR3 coding DNA: TGTGCCATCAGTGAGCGGCTAGCCTCCTACGAGCAGTACTTC.

A few counts support this clonotype. The genes are TRBV12-3 or TRBV12-4 and TRBJ2-7, with D perhaps being TRBD1 or TRBD2 (5 bases each). V lost 8 bases and J lost 1, with 12 bases in between. The CDR3 has 13 amino acids. CDR3 coding DNA: TGTGCCAGCGGAACATGGGGGTCCTACGAGCAGTACTTC. It codes for CASGTWGSYEQYF.

This clonotype was picked up a small number of times. The chain combines TRBV27 with TRBJ1-2; 8 bases agree with TRBD1. In germline, CDR1 is MNHEY, CDR2 SMNVEV (reference sequence). J lost 4 bases, V lost 5 bases, and 9 bases had no gene match. The CDR3 contains 15 residues. In DNA, the CDR3 is TGTGCCAGCAGTCTGGACAGGGCTTCTGGCTATGGCTACACCTTC. Its translation is CASSLDRASGYGYTF.

V is TRBV20-1 and J is TRBJ1-1; 7 bases align to TRBD1. V was clipped by 5 bases and J by 6 bases; unmatched bases: 3. CDR1 and CDR2 from the germline V gene are DFQATT and SNEGSKA (reference sequence). The CDR3 loop spans 11 amino acids. The CDR3 DNA sequence: TGCAGTGCTGGGGGACAGCCTGAAGCTTTCTTT. Its translation is CSAGGQPEAFF.

In its sample, this clonotype was seen many times. V gene TRBV7-9 combines with J gene TRBJ1-1; the D is unclear. The CDR3 spans 14 residues. V was cut by 3 bases and J by 0 bases, with 8 bases left in between. Germline V lookup: CDR1 SEHNR, CDR2 FQNEAQ (reference sequence). CDR3 region: CASSFQSMNTEAFF. The CDR3 bases are TGTGCCAGCAGCTTCCAGAGCATGAACACTGAAGCTTTCTTT.

This clonotype was seen only a few times. The V gene is TRBV7-2, the J gene TRBJ2-2, with D unresolved. The CDR3 runs to 17 residues. Trimming shortened V by 1 base and J by 1 base, and 13 bases separated the two germline ends. Per germline, CDR1 SGHTA and CDR2 FQGNSA. The CDR3 spells CASSLVVGPRNTGELFF. The CDR3, as DNA: TGTGCCAGCAGCTTAGTAGTCGGGCCTAGGAACACCGGGGAGCTGTTTTTT.

This clonotype was seen a few times. The CDR3 coding sequence is TGTGCCAGTTCTAGCGGGGGAAACACCGGGGAGCTGTTTTTT. Encoded protein: CASSSGGNTGELFF. This sequence joins TRBV3-1 and TRBJ2-2, with 10 bases identical to TRBD2. Trimming removed 9 bases from V and 2 bases from J; junction bases left unmatched: 3. Per the germline V gene, CDR1 is LGHDT and CDR2 is YNNKEL (reference sequence). CDR3 length equals 14 residues.

In this sample, this clonotype turned up a few times. The chain couples TRBV5-6 to TRBJ2-3; D may be TRBD1 or TRBD2 (5 bases each). Trimming cost V 6 bases and J 4 bases, with 18 bases left between them. The CDR3 extends over 15 amino acids. The germline gives CDR1 SGHDT, CDR2 YYEEEE. CDR3 protein: CASTNWGTRADTQYF. The CDR3 region has the DNA TGTGCCAGCACCAACTGGGGGACGCGCGCAGATACGCAGTATTTT.

The V and J genes are TRBV6-6 and TRBJ2-2, with TRBD1 matching over 8 bases. V gave up 5 bases and J gave up 6 bases; unmatched junction bases: 11. The CDR3 is 16 amino acids. Looked up from germline, CDR1 is MNHNY and CDR2 is SVGAGI (reference sequence). In DNA, the CDR3 is TGTGCCAGCAGTATGGGCCGCGGACAGGGCGCCGGGGAGCTGTTTTTT. This codes for CASSMGRGQGAGELFF.

The chain combines TRBV24-1 with TRBJ2-5; 7 bases line up with TRBD1. With V trimmed by 10 bases and J by 0 bases, 10 bases remained unmatched. CDR1 is KGHDR, CDR2 SFDVKD, per germline. The length of the CDR3 is 15 residues. In nucleotides, the CDR3 is TGTGCCACAACCCCCGTTGACAGGGACCAAGAGACCCAGTACTTC. Translation gives CATTPVDRDQETQYF.

This clonotype was seen repeatedly, ten times or more. V gene TRBV20-1 combines with J gene TRBJ2-7; D tentatively fits TRBD1 or TRBD2 (5 bases each). The CDR3 is made up of 14 amino acids. The V gene lost 5 bases and the J gene lost 1 base, with 15 bases spanning the gap. Per germline, CDR1 DFQATT and CDR2 SNEGSKA (reference sequence). In DNA form, the CDR3 reads TGCAGTGCTTCCCCGGGACCCGGGTCCTACGAGCAGTACTTC. It yields the protein CSASPGPGSYEQYF.

The table lists this clonotype with many counts. This sequence joins TRBV30 and TRBJ1-2; D is ambiguous. The V and J ends lost 3 bases and 2 bases respectively, with 10 bases between them. CDR3 length: 13 residues. Germline CDR1 is GTSNPN and CDR2 is SVGIG (reference sequence). CDR3 amino acids: CAWSKDENYGYTF. The CDR3, as DNA: TGTGCCTGGAGCAAGGACGAGAACTATGGCTACACCTTC.